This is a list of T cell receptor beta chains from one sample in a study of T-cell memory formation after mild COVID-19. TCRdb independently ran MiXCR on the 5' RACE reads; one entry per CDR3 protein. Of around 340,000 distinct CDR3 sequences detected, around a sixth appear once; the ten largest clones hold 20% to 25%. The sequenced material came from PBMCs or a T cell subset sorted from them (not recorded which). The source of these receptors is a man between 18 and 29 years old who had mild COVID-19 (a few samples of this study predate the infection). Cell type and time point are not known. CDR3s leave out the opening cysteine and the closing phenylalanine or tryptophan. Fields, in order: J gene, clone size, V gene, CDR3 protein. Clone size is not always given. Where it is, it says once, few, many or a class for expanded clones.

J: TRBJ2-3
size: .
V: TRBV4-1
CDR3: ASSLFRGGTDTQY

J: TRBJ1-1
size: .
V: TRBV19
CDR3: ASSIWAVNTEAF

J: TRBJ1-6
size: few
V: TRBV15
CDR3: ATSSWGSGSYNSPLH

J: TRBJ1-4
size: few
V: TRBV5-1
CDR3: ASSSSSTNEKLF

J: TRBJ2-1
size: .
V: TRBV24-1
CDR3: ATSDLKLRGNEQF

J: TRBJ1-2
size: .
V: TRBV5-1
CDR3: ASSFSQGDGYT

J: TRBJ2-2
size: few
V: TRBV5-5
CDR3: ASSFQGTGNTGELF

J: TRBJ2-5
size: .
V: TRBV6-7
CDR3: ASSNRGRLQETQY

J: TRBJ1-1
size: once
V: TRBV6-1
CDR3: ASSEWMNTEAF

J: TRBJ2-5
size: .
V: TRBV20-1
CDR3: SAAGGPYQETQY

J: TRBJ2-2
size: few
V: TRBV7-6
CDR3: ASSRTGGVGGELF

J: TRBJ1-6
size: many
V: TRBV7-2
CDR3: ASSPRQGVISPLH

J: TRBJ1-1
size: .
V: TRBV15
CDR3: ATSSGKLSPGITEAF

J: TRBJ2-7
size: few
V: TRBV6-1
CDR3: ASMRDDREGNEQY

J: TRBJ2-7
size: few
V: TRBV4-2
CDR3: ASSQDQVGIYEQY

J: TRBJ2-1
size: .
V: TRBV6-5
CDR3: ASSYSRGPYNEQF

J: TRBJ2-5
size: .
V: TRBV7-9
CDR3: ASISFLPRRDGETQY

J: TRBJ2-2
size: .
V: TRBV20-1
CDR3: SGRQGPGATGELF

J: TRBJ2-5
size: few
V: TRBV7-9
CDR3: ASQPQGGETQY

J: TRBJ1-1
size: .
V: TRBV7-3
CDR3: ASSLQPDMNTEAF

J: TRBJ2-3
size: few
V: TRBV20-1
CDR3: SAGLSSTDTQY

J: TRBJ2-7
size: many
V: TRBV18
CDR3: ASSPPVQDRLN

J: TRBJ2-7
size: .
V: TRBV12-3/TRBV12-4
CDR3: ASSSRDRARREQY

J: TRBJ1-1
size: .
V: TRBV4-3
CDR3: ASSQGRRAF

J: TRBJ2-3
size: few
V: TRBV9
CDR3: ASSVGLAGGPNTQY

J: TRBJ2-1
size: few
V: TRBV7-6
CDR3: ASSLGFGGPYNEQF

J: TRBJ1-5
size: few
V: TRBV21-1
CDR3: ASSKVEGRPQH

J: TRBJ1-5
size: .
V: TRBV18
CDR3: ASSPGSYLEAQPQH

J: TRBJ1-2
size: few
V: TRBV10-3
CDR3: AIRRWEGGNSSNYGYT

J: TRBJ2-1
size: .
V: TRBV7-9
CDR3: ASSLEPSGLYNEQF

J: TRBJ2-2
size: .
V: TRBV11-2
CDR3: ASRFGGHGELF

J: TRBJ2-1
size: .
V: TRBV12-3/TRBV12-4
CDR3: ASRPSGGSRDEQF

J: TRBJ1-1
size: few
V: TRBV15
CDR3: ATSRGPDQAF

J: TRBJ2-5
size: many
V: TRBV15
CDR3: ATSRARVEGTQY

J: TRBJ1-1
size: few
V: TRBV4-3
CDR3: ASSQRGGIPTEAF

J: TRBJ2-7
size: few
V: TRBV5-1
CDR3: ASSLSLGNPYEQY

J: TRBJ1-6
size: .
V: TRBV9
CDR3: ASSADRSSYNSPLH

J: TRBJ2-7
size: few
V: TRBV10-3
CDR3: AIRENRDNPYEQY

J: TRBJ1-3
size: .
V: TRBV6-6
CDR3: ASSLGQNSGNTIY

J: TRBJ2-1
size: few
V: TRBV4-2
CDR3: ASDDLGGGNEQF

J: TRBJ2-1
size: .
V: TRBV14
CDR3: ASSQDQGGLNSYNEQF

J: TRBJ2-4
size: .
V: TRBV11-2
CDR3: AISFGRRGKNIQY

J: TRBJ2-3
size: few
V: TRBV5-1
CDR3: ASSLLTGAVNTDTQY

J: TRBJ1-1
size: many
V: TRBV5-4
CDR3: ASRPDSDNTEAF

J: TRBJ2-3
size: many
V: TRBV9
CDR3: ASEGGPEDDTQY

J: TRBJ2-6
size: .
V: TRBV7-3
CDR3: ASSSGTGGPGANVLT